This TCR beta chain comes out of a study of blood T cell repertoires in COVID-19. Study as a whole: T cells, B-cell-depleted T cells, or PBMCs supplied cDNA or gDNA.

As originally analysed: Using reference gene primer amplification, nucleated cell counts were estimated. Data came from immunoSEQ multiplex PCR; TCRdb stores just in-frame clones and leaves some out. V, J and clone size were drawn from that table, and D and trimming were deduced from the DNA. The repertoire includes roughly 83,000 clones, roughly 88% of them detected once, and approximately 8.1% sits in the top ten. The CDR3 sequence is 15 residues long. The V gene lost 7 bases and the J gene lost 0 bases, with 13 bases spanning the gap. The germline CDR1 and CDR2 sequences are SGHRS and YFSETQ. Sequencing input: peripheral blood. This receptor was taken from a man aged 50 or older with active COVID-19. The V gene is TRBV5-1, the J gene TRBJ1-4; D not certain. CDR3 protein: CASRREFATNEKLFF. Written as DNA, the CDR3 is TGCGCCAGCCGCCGAGAATTCGCAACTAATGAAAAACTGTTTTTT.